This T cell receptor beta chain was sequenced for a study of CD4+ T cells in melanoma. Produced via immunoSEQ multiplex PCR; TCRdb's table is partial and in-frame only. The sample lists some 15,000 clones, 60% to 70% occurring once. Points on this clone: What it recognizes is unknown.

The CDR3 contains 14 residues. V dropped 5 bases and J dropped 5 bases, with 16 bases sitting between them. CDR1 and CDR2 (germline): SGHTA, FQGTGA. Study-wide results and caveats: Neoantigen-specific CD4+ T cells in melanoma reportedly had diverse differentiation states. CD8+ T cell, macrophage and B cell function reportedly correlated with neoantigen-specific CD4+ T cells.

Sequenced sample: cells from a culture (not recorded whether cultured in vitro). V and J are TRBV7-3 and TRBJ2-7, with no clear D. This TCR was recovered from a human donor with melanoma. CDR3 protein: CASSPLIVANEQYF. The CDR3 nucleotides are TGTGCCAGCAGCCCCTTGATCGTTGCCAACGAGCAGTACTTC.